This T cell receptor beta chain was sequenced during a study of shared clonotypes between healthy human individuals. Study at large: The plates for each donor numbered three CD4 naive, three CD4 memory, two CD8 naive and one CD8 memory.

Regarding the study as a whole: Rarefaction exposed incomplete sorted-subset sequencing despite large depth.

This clone was recorded a few times. Its antigen is as yet unknown. An assay was performed, and its level was deep. As processed by the authors: Junction-only sequences without quality scores were provided by ImmunoSEQ, so filtering was different. Here immunoSEQ multiplex PCR was the method, and the copy in TCRdb shows in-frame clones only, minus some. The V and J calls and clone size come from that table; D and trimming were worked out from the DNA. The sample has 2 million to 2.5 million clones, 85% to 95% seen once. The V gene's germline CDR1 is ENHRY and CDR2 SYGVKD. Trimming removed 10 bases from V and 4 bases from J, with 22 bases in between. The CDR3 is 15 amino acids.

The chain links TRBV10-3 to TRBJ1-1, with D possibly TRBD1 on 5 matching bases. The sequence was collected from a young man in good health. Some clones in this sample may be carry-over from other donors' samples. Sequences were obtained from naive CD4+ T cells from PBMCs. The subset denotes: CD45RA+ positively selected. CDR3 bases: TGTGCCACCGACGGACGGAACAACGGGGGCACTGAAGCTTTCTTT. Its translation is CATDGRNNGGTEAFF.